This T cell receptor beta chain was obtained from a study of T cell responses to AZD1222 COVID-19 vaccine. Germline CDR1 SNHLY, CDR2 FYNNEI. Trimming pared 2 bases from V and 0 bases from J, leaving 13 bases between. The CDR3 is 16 amino acids. In the case of this clone: Its antigen is unknown.

TCRdb's table, derived via immunoSEQ multiplex PCR, lists solely in-frame clones and lacks some. The profile shows around 190,000 clones, 85% to 90% of them singletons. General study findings and limits: The donor cohort was predominantly white British with a female majority, and clonal diversity may have been underestimated. Two AZD1222 administrations were followed by greater Spike-specific TCR breadth and depth.

This TCR came from an adult who received the AZD1222 COVID-19 vaccine. The chain links TRBV2 to TRBJ1-2; D is perhaps TRBD1 (5 bases). Sequencing used peripheral blood, obtained 28 days after the second AZD1222 dose. This chain's CDR3 is CASSETPTAANYGYTF. The CDR3 DNA sequence: TGTGCCAGCAGTGAAACCCCGACAGCCGCTAACTATGGCTACACCTTC.